This TCR beta chain was sequenced during a study of OX40 agonist ivuxolimab in advanced cancers. In the study overall: Every patient in dose escalation had hepatocellular carcinoma, melanoma, renal cell or head and neck cancer. Notes on the study in general: Among some nonresponders, normalized T-cell clonal expansion was also low.

Only in-frame clones appear in the TCRdb table, and some are missing; sequencing was by immunoSEQ multiplex PCR. The sample records about 63,000 clones, roughly nine tenths being singletons. A note on this clone: What it binds is unknown.

V lost 1 base, J lost 2 bases, and 9 bases lay in between. The CDR3 consists of 15 residues. Germline V lookup: CDR1 LNHNV, CDR2 YYDKDF (reference sequence). Sequenced material: CD4+ or CD8+ T cells sorted from blood, taken in a trial of the OX40 agonist ivuxolimab. The sequence derives from an adult with an advanced solid tumor such as melanoma, head and neck, liver or kidney cancer. The chain links TRBV15 to TRBJ2-1, with D unclear. The CDR3 sequence is CATSRGDSTYNEQFF. CDR3 DNA: TGTGCCACCAGCAGAGGAGACTCTACCTACAATGAGCAGTTCTTC.